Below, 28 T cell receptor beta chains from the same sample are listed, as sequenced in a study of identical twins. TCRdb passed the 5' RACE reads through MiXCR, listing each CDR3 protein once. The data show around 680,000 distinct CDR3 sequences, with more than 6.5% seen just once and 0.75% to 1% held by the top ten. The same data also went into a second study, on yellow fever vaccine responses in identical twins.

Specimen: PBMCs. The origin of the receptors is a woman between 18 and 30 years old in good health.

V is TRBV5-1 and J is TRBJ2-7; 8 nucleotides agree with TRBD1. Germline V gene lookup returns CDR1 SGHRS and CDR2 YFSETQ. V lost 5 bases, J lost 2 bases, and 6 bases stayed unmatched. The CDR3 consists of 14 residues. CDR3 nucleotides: TGCGCCAGCAGACGGACAGGGCGGCCCTACGAGCAGTACTTC. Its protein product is CASRRTGRPYEQYF.

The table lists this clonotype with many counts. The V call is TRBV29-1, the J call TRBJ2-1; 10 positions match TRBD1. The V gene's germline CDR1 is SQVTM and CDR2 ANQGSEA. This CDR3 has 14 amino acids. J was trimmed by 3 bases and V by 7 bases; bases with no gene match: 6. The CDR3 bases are TGCAGCGCTAGACAGGGGGCAGGCTACAATGAGCAGTTCTTC. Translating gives CSARQGAGYNEQFF.

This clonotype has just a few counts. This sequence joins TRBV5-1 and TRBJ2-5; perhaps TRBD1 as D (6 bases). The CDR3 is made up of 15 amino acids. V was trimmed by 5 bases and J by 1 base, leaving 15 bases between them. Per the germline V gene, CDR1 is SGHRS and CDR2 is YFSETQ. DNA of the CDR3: TGCGCCAGCAGTAAATCAACAGGGCCCCAAGAGACCCAGTACTTC. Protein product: CASSKSTGPQETQYF.

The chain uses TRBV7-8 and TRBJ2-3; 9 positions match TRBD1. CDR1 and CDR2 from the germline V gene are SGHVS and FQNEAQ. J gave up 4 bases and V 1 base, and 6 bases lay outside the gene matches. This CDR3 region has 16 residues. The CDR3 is CASSLVGQGIADTQYF. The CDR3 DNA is TGTGCCAGCAGCTTAGTGGGACAGGGTATCGCAGATACGCAGTATTTT.

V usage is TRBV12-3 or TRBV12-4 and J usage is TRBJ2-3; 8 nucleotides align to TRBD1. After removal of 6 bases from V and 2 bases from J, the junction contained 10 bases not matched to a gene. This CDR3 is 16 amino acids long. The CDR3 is CASSPSRDRFTDTQYF. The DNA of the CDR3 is TGTGCCAGCAGCCCCAGCCGGGACAGGTTCACAGATACGCAGTATTTT.

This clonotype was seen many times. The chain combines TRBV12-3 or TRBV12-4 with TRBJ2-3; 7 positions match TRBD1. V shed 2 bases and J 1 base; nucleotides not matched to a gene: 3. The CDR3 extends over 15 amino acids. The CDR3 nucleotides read TGTGCCAGCAGTTTAAGGGGGCAGGGCACAGATACGCAGTATTTT. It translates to CASSLRGQGTDTQYF.

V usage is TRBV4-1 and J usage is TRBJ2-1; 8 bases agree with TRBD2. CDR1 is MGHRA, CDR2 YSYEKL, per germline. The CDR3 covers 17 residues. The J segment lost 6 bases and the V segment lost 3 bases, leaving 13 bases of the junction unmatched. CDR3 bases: TGCGCCAGCAGCCACCTATTAGCCCGGGAGGGCGGCAATGAGCAGTTCTTC. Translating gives CASSHLLAREGGNEQFF.

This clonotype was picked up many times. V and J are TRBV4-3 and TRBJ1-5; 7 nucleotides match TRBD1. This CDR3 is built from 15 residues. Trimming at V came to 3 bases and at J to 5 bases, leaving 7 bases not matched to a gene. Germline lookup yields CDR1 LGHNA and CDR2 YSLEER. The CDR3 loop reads CASSHLYRGDQPQHF. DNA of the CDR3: TGCGCCAGCAGCCACCTTTACAGGGGTGATCAGCCCCAGCATTTT.

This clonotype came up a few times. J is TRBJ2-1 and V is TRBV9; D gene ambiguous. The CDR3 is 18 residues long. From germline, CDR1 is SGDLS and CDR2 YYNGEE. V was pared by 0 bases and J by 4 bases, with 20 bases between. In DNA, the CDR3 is TGTGCCAGCAGCGTAGACGGTCGGGCGGCGAGGTTATACAATGAGCAGTTCTTC. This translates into CASSVDGRAARLYNEQFF.

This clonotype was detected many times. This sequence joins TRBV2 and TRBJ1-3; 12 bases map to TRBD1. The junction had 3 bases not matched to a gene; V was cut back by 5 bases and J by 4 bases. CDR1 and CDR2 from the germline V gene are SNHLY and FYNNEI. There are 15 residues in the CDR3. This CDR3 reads CASSPGTGGGNTIYF. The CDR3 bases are TGTGCCAGCAGTCCCGGGACAGGGGGCGGAAACACCATATATTTT. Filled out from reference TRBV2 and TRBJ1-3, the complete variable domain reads EPEVTQTPSHQVTQMGQEVILRCVPISNHLYFYWYRQILGQKVEFLVSFYNNEISEKSEIFDDQFSVERPDGSNFTLKIRSTKLEDSAMYFCASSPGTGGGNTIYFGEGSWLTVV.

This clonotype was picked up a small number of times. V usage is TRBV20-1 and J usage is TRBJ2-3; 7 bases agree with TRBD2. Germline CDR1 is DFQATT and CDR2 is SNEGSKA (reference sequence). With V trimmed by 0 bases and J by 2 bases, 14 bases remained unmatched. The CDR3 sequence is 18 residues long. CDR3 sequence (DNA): TGCAGTGCTAGAGATTTGAGCGGGATAATAGGAGACACAGATACGCAGTATTTT. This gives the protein CSARDLSGIIGDTDTQYF.

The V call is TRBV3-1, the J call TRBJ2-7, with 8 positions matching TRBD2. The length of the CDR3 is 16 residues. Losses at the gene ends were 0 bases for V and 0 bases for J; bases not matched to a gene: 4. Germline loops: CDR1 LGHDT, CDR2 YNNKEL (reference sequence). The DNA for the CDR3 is TGTGCCAGCAGCCAAGAGATAAGCGGGAGCTCCTACGAGCAGTACTTC. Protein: CASSQEISGSSYEQYF.

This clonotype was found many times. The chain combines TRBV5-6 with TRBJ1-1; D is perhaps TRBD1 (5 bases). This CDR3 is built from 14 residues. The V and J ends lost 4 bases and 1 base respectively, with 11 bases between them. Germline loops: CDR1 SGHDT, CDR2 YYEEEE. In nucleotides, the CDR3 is TGTGCCAGCAGCCCCAGGGCTGAGAACACTGAAGCTTTCTTT. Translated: CASSPRAENTEAFF. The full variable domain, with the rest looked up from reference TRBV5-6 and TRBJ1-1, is DAGVTQSPTHLIKTRGQQVTLRCSPKSGHDTVSWYQQALGQGPQFIFQYYEEEERQRGNFPDRFSGHQFPNYSSELNVNALLLGDSALYLCASSPRAENTEAFFGQGTRLTVV.

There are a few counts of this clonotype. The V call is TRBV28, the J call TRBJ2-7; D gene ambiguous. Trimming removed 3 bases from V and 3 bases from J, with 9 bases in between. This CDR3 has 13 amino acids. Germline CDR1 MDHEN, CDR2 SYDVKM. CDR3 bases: TGTGCCAGCAGTTTGAGGAATGGCTACGAGCAGTACTTC. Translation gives CASSLRNGYEQYF.

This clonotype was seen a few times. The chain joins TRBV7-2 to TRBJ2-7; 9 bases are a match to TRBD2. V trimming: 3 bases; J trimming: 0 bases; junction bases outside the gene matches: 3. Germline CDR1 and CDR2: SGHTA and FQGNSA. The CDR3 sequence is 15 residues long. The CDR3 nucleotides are TGTGCCAGCAGCTTGTATAGCGGGAGCTCCTACGAGCAGTACTTC. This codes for CASSLYSGSSYEQYF.

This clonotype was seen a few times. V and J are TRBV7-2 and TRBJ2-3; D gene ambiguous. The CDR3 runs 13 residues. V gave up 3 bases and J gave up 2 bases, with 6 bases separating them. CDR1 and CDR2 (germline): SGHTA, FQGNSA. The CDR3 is CASSFLPTDTQYF. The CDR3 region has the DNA TGTGCCAGCAGCTTTCTTCCCACAGATACGCAGTATTTT.

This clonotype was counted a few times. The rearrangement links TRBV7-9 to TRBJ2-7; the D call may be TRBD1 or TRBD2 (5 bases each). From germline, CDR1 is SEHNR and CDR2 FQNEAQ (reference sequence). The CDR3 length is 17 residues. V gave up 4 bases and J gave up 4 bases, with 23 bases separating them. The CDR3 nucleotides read TGTGCCAGCAGCTCGGCGTCCGAGACGGGGAGACAGTACGAGCAGTACTTC. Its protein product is CASSSASETGRQYEQYF.

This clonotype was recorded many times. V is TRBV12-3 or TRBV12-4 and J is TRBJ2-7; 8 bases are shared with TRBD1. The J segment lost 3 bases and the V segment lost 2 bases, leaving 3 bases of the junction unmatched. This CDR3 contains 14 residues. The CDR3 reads CASSLIGTGYEQYF. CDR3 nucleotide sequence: TGTGCCAGCAGTTTAATCGGGACAGGCTACGAGCAGTACTTC.

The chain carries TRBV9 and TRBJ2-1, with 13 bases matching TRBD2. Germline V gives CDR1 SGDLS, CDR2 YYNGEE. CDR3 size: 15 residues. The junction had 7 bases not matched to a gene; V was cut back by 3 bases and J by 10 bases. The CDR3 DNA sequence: TGTGCCAGCAGCGAGGGGACTAGCGGGGTCTCCGAGCAGTTCTTC. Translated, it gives CASSEGTSGVSEQFF.

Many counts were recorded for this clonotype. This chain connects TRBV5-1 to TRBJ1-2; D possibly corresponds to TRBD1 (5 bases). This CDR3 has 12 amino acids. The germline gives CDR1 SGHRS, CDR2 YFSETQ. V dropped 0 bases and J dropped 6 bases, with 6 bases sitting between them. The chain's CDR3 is CASSLEGHGYTF. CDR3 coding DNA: TGCGCCAGCAGCTTGGAGGGGCATGGCTACACCTTC.

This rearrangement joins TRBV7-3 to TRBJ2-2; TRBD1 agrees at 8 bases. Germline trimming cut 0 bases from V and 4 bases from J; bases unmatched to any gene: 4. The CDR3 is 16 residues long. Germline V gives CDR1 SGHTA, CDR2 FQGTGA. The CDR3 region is CASSLTTGVTTGELFF. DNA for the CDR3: TGTGCCAGCAGCTTAACGACAGGGGTAACCACCGGGGAGCTGTTTTTT.

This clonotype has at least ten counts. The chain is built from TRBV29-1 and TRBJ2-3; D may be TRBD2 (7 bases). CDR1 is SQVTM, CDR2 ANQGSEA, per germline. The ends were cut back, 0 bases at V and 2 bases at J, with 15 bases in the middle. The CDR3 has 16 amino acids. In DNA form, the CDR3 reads TGCAGCGTTGAAGACTGGCAGGGGAGGGCCACAGATACGCAGTATTTT. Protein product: CSVEDWQGRATDTQYF.

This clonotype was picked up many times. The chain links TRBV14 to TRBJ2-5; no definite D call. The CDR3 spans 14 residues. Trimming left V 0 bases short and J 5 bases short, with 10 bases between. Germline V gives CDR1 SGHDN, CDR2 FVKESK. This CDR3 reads CASSQDWVRETQYF. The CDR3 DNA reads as TGTGCCAGCAGCCAAGATTGGGTCAGGGAGACCCAGTACTTC.

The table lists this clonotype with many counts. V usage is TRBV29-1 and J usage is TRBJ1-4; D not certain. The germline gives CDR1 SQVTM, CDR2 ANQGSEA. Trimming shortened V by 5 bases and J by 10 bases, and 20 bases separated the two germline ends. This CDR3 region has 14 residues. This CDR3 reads CSVCGYALRGKLFF. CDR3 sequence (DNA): TGCAGCGTTTGCGGCTACGCTTTACGAGGAAAACTGTTTTTT.

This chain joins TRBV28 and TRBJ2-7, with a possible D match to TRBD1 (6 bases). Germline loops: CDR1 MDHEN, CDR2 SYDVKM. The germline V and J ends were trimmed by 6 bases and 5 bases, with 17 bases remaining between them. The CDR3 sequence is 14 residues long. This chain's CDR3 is CASRNRDIPHEQYF. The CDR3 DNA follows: TGTGCCAGCAGGAACCGGGACATCCCCCACGAGCAGTACTTC.

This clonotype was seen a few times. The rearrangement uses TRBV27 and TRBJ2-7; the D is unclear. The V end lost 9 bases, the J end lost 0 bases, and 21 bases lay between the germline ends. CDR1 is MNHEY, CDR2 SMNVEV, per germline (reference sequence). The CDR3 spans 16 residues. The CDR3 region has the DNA TGTGCCAGGCCCCTCTTATTTATTTCCAGCTCCTACGAGCAGTACTTC. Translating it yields CARPLLFISSSYEQYF.

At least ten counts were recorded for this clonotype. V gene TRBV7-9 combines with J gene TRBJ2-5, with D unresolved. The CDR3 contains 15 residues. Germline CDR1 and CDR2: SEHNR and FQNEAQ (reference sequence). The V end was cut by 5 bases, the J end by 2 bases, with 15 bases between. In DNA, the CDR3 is TGTGCCAGCAGCAAAGGCCAGCAGATTCAAGAGACCCAGTACTTC. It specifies CASSKGQQIQETQYF.

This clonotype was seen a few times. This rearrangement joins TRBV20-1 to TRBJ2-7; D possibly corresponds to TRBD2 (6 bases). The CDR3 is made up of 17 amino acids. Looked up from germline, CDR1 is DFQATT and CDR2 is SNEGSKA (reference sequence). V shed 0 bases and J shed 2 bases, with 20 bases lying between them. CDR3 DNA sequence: TGCAGTGCTAGAGATCTGGGTAGCGGAGCCCAAGCCTACGAGCAGTACTTC. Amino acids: CSARDLGSGAQAYEQYF.